The rows below give T cell receptor beta chains drawn from one sample of a study of blood T cell repertoires in COVID-19. Using immunoSEQ multiplex PCR, the repertoire was profiled, and TCRdb retains in-frame clones only, with some absent. The table lists about 330,000 clones, approximately 86% of them singletons. The sample comprised peripheral blood. The receptors derive from a man aged 30 to 45 with COVID-19, enrolled during active disease. Both conserved end residues are part of each CDR3. Fields, in order: CDR3 DNA, CDR3 protein, D gene, J gene, clone size, CDR3 length, V gene. The D gene is left open where the match is weak. Some rows mark clone size as missing; the rest say once, few, many or name a class of expanded clone.

TGCGCCAGCAGCCCAGGGGGCGAATATGAAAAACTGTTTTTT CASSPGGEYEKLFF TRBD1 TRBJ1-4 NA 14 TRBV5-1
TGTGCCAGCTCACGATCGCAGGCGGGGGAGACCCAGTACTTC CASSRSQAGETQYF NA TRBJ2-5 NA 14 TRBV18
TGCGCCAGCAGCCAAGAGTGGGACAGGGGCTATGAGCAGTTCTTC CASSQEWDRGYEQFF TRBD1 TRBJ2-1 NA 15 TRBV4-1
TGTGCCAGCAGCTTAAGTCGGGATACGCAGTATTTT CASSLSRDTQYF NA TRBJ2-3 NA 12 TRBV7-2
TGTGCCACCAGCAGAGCCACGGGGGGAATTTCACCCCTCCACTTT CATSRATGGISPLHF NA TRBJ1-6 NA 15 TRBV15
TGTGCCAGTAGTTTGACAGGGAAGAGAGGAGATACGCAGTATTTT CASSLTGKRGDTQYF TRBD1 TRBJ2-3 NA 15 TRBV19
TGTGCCACCAGTGGAAGTGGCCCTGAGCAGTTCTTC CATSGSGPEQFF NA TRBJ2-1 NA 12 TRBV24-1
TGTGCCAGCAGCTTGGACCCCCAAGCGTCGCAGTACTTC CASSLDPQASQYF NA TRBJ2-7 NA 13 TRBV5-4
TGTGCCAGCAGCTCGACAGGGGGACCAGATACGCAGTATTTT CASSSTGGPDTQYF TRBD1 TRBJ2-3 NA 14 TRBV7-2
TGTGCCAGCAGCTTGCTGACAGGACGTGGTGAAAAACTGTTTTTT CASSLLTGRGEKLFF NA TRBJ1-4 NA 15 TRBV7-2
TGTGCCAGTAGACGGGAAAATGAGCAGTTCTTC CASRRENEQFF NA TRBJ2-1 NA 11 TRBV5-8
TGTGCCAGCAGCGAGCGGGGGATACGGACTGAAGCTTTCTTT CASSERGIRTEAFF NA TRBJ1-1 few 14 TRBV9
TGTGCCTGGATTCCATCCCGGACAGGGAGGACCTATAATTCACCCCTCCACTTT CAWIPSRTGRTYNSPLHF TRBD1 TRBJ1-6 NA 18 TRBV30
TGCAGCGCCGTGGGACAGAAGAACACTGAAGCTTTCTTT CSAVGQKNTEAFF TRBD1 TRBJ1-1 NA 13 TRBV29-1
TGTGCCAGTAGTCCCCAACAGGGTGTCTCCTACGAGCAGTACTTC CASSPQQGVSYEQYF NA TRBJ2-7 NA 15 TRBV19
TGTGCCAGCAGCCCCCGATGGACAGGGGATGAGTATGAAAAACTGTTTTTT CASSPRWTGDEYEKLFF TRBD1 TRBJ1-4 NA 17 TRBV28
TGTGCCAGCAGTTACTCAGGGGTTAGCAATCAGCCCCAGCATTTT CASSYSGVSNQPQHF NA TRBJ1-5 NA 15 TRBV6-5
TGTGCCAGCAGCAGGATACTAGCGGGAGGTGTGCATGAGCAGTTCTTC CASSRILAGGVHEQFF NA TRBJ2-1 NA 16 TRBV21-1
TGTGCCAGTAGTGATAGCGGGAGGCCCTACGAGCAGTACTTC CASSDSGRPYEQYF TRBD2 TRBJ2-7 NA 14 TRBV19
TGTGCCAGTTATCTCGGACAGAGCAACACTGAAGCTTTCTTT CASYLGQSNTEAFF NA TRBJ1-1 NA 14 TRBV19
TGTGCCAGCAGCTCGGGACAGGGGGTTATAACAGATACGCAGTATTTT CASSSGQGVITDTQYF TRBD1 TRBJ2-3 NA 16 TRBV11-2
TGTGCCAGCAGGATACAGGGGCAGAGGAATGAGCAGTTCTTC CASRIQGQRNEQFF TRBD1 TRBJ2-1 NA 14 TRBV5-4
TGTGCCAGCTCACCCGAACAGGGGAATCAGCCCCAGCATTTT CASSPEQGNQPQHF TRBD1 TRBJ1-5 NA 14 TRBV18
TGTGCCAGCAGGCATCAGGGGGTTGGAGAGACCCAGTACTTC CASRHQGVGETQYF TRBD1 TRBJ2-5 NA 14 TRBV3-1/TRBV3-2
TGTGCCAGGCATCGGCGGGTTCGCGGGCCCGATTTCTACGAGCAGTACTTC CARHRRVRGPDFYEQYF NA TRBJ2-7 NA 17 TRBV19
TGTGCCACAGGAGGGAGAGGCTACACCTTC CATGGRGYTF NA TRBJ1-2 few 10 TRBV6-6
TGTGCCAGTAGTATCCCCCTACTAGCTAAGAGCTCCTACAATGAGCAGTTCTTC CASSIPLLAKSSYNEQFF NA TRBJ2-1 NA 18 TRBV19
TGTGCCACCAGCAGTGGATCGACAGGGGGAGTCTCCTATGGCTACACCTTC CATSSGSTGGVSYGYTF TRBD1 TRBJ1-2 NA 17 TRBV15
TGTGCCAGCAGTTACCGGGGACAGGGGAACACTGAAGCTTTCTTT CASSYRGQGNTEAFF TRBD1 TRBJ1-1 few 15 TRBV6-5
TGTGCCAGCAGCCAAACACCCGGCAGGGGGACCTCCTACGAGCAGTACTTC CASSQTPGRGTSYEQYF TRBD1 TRBJ2-7 NA 17 TRBV3-1/TRBV3-2
TGTGCCATCAGTCTGGGACAGGGGGAATCCTACGAGCAGTACTTC CAISLGQGESYEQYF TRBD1 TRBJ2-7 NA 15 TRBV10-3
TGTGCCACCAGCAGAGAGCGCGGGGCCGGCACAGATACGCAGTATTTT CATSRERGAGTDTQYF NA TRBJ2-3 NA 16 TRBV15
TGTGCCAGCAGCTTAACTCCCAATGAAAAACTGTTTTTT CASSLTPNEKLFF NA TRBJ1-4 NA 13 TRBV7-2
TGTGCCAGCAGCCAAGATTTACAGGGCAATGAAAAACTGTTTTTT CASSQDLQGNEKLFF NA TRBJ1-4 NA 15 TRBV4-2
TGTGCCACCTTAAACCCCCCGGGACAAGATTATGGCTACACCTTC CATLNPPGQDYGYTF NA TRBJ1-2 NA 15 TRBV5-8
TGTGCCAGCAGCCAAGATGGGGTAGCGGGGGGCTATACGCAGTATTTT CASSQDGVAGGYTQYF TRBD2 TRBJ2-3 NA 16 TRBV3-1/TRBV3-2